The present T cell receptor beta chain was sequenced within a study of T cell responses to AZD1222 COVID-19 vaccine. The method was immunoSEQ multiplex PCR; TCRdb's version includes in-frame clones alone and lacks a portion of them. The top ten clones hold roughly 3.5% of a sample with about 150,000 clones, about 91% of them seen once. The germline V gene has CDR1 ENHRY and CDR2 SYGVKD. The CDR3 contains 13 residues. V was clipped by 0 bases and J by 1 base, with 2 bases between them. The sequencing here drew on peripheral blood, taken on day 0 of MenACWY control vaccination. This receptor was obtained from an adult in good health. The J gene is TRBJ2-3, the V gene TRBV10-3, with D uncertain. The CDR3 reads CAISESGTDTQYF. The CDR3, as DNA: TGTGCCATCAGTGAGTCTGGCACAGATACGCAGTATTTT.